The rows below give T cell receptor beta chains drawn from one sample of a study of blood T cell repertoires in COVID-19. Clones were read by immunoSEQ multiplex PCR, and TCRdb kept only the in-frame ones, dropping some. The table records approximately 200,000 clones, approximately 78% of them present only once. Sequencing input: PBMCs or T cells enriched from blood (not recorded which). These receptors originate from a man aged 40-50 years who had recovered from COVID-19. Both conserved end residues are part of each CDR3. Each record gives: D gene, J gene, clone size, V gene, CDR3 DNA, CDR3 protein. D genes are given only for firm matches. The listing skips clone size in some rows; elsewhere it reads once, few, many or a size class.

>-|TRBJ2-7|-|TRBV19
TGTGCCAGTAGTATAGCCGGCCCCGGGGACTACGAGCAGTACTTC
CASSIAGPGDYEQYF
>TRBD1|TRBJ2-7|-|TRBV7-6
TGTGCCAGCAGCTTAGTAGGGACAGGGGGCCCATACGAGCAGTACTTC
CASSLVGTGGPYEQYF
>TRBD1|TRBJ2-7|-|TRBV18
TGTGCCAGCTCACCGACCCTCCGGGACAGGGCGACCGAGCAGTACTTC
CASSPTLRDRATEQYF
>-|TRBJ2-5|-|TRBV5-5
TGTGCCAGCAGCTCCCCAAACCAAGAGACCCAGTACTTC
CASSSPNQETQYF
>-|TRBJ1-3|-|TRBV5-6
TGTGCCAGCAGCCGGGGGTTAGGAAACACCATATATTTT
CASSRGLGNTIYF
>TRBD2|TRBJ2-1|once|TRBV29-1
TGCAGCGTTGCCCCGGGGGGGTCCTACAATGAGCAGTTCTTC
CSVAPGGSYNEQFF
>-|TRBJ2-7|once|TRBV6-1
TGTGCCAGCAGTGAAATTGGCGGTGCCTACGAGCAGTACTTC
CASSEIGGAYEQYF
>TRBD2|TRBJ2-1|-|TRBV7-2
TGTGCCAGCACCCCCGGGAGGGCTTTGCCTCGGGGAGAGCAGTTCTTC
CASTPGRALPRGEQFF
>TRBD1|TRBJ1-3|-|TRBV5-1
TGCGCCAGCAGCTTGGGGGACAGACCGAGCTCTGGAAACACCATATATTTT
CASSLGDRPSSGNTIYF
>TRBD2|TRBJ2-7|-|TRBV9
TGTGCCAGCAGCGTAGGTGCTAGCGGGAAGAATTACGAGCAGTACTTC
CASSVGASGKNYEQYF
>-|TRBJ1-1|-|TRBV19
TGTGCCACCAAAGACAGGAACACTGAAGCTTTCTTT
CATKDRNTEAFF
>TRBD1|TRBJ1-2|-|TRBV18
TGTGCCAGCTCACACGATTACAGGGGGGGCTATGGCTACACCTTC
CASSHDYRGGYGYTF
>-|TRBJ2-5|-|TRBV30
TGTGCCTGGAGTCAGCAAGAGACCCAGTACTTC
CAWSQQETQYF
>TRBD1|TRBJ1-3|many|TRBV24-1
TGTGCCACCAGTGATTTTGGCAGGGGGTACGAAAACACCATATATTTT
CATSDFGRGYENTIYF
>-|TRBJ2-5|-|TRBV25-1
TGTGCCAGCAAGATCGGTGGGGCTGGAGAGACCCAGTACTTC
CASKIGGAGETQYF
>TRBD2|TRBJ2-3|-|TRBV3-1/TRBV3-2
TGTGCCAGCAGCCCCTATATCCGGACAGGGGCTAGCGGGAGGTCCCTCACAGATACGCAGTATTTT
CASSPYIRTGASGRSLTDTQYF
>TRBD1|TRBJ1-1|-|TRBV6-5
TGTGCCAGCAGTCACAAGGACAGGGGGCTTCGGGGAGCTTTCTTT
CASSHKDRGLRGAFF
>-|TRBJ2-6|-|TRBV2
TGTGCCAGCAGCGGGACACACTTCTCTGGGGCCAACGTCCTGACTTTC
CASSGTHFSGANVLTF
>-|TRBJ2-1|once|TRBV6-6
TGTGCCAGCAGTAGGGGGTTTGGCGGTGAGCAGTTCTTC
CASSRGFGGEQFF
>-|TRBJ2-7|-|TRBV6-5
TGTGCCAGCACCCAAATCGACGGGATCTACGAGCAGTACTTC
CASTQIDGIYEQYF
>TRBD1|TRBJ1-1|-|TRBV9
TGTGCCAGCAGCGCCAGGGACAGTTCGAACACTGAAGCTTTCTTT
CASSARDSSNTEAFF
>TRBD1|TRBJ2-7|-|TRBV9
TGTGCCAGCAGCGTAAGGGCCCAGGGGGCGTCCTACGAGCAGTACTTC
CASSVRAQGASYEQYF
>-|TRBJ1-4|few|TRBV5-1
TGCGCCAGCAGCCTAAGGGGAGGTGAAAAACTGTTTTTT
CASSLRGGEKLFF
>-|TRBJ1-5|few|TRBV9
TGTGCCAGCAGCGTAGGCGCCGGGGGGCGCATCAGGGAGCCCCAGCATTTT
CASSVGAGGRIREPQHF
>TRBD1|TRBJ2-7|-|TRBV5-1
TGCGCCAGCAGTTTTCTGGGGACAGGGGCCCTCGAGCAGTACTTC
CASSFLGTGALEQYF
>-|TRBJ1-6|-|TRBV7-9
TGTGCCAGCAGCTTAGTTGAGGGCTCACCCCTCCACTTT
CASSLVEGSPLHF
>-|TRBJ1-5|-|TRBV6-6
TGTGCCAGCAGCCCAACAGAGACCAATCAGCCCCAGCATTTT
CASSPTETNQPQHF
>-|TRBJ2-2|-|TRBV11-2
TGTGCCAGCAGCCCGACTGTTAACACCGGGGAGCTGTTTTTT
CASSPTVNTGELFF
>-|TRBJ1-1|-|TRBV9
TGTGCCAGCAGCGTACCATCCGGGGGAGGGACTGAAGCTTTCTTT
CASSVPSGGGTEAFF
>-|TRBJ2-1|once|TRBV6-6
TGTGCCAGCAGTCTACGCAGTCGGCCGAATCCCGACGGGGTAACCTACAATGAGCAGTTCTTC
CASSLRSRPNPDGVTYNEQFF
>-|TRBJ2-1|-|TRBV7-3
TGTGCCAGCAGCTTCGGGAGTCCCCGCTACAATGAGCAGTTCTTC
CASSFGSPRYNEQFF
>-|TRBJ1-2|-|TRBV6-5
TGTGCCAGCAGTAAACAGGGAAGTGGCTACACCTTC
CASSKQGSGYTF
>-|TRBJ2-5|-|TRBV6-1
TGTGCCAGCAGTGAAGCGAACCAGCGAAGAGAGACCCAGTACTTC
CASSEANQRRETQYF
>-|TRBJ1-1|once|TRBV6-2/TRBV6-3
TGTGCCAGCAGTTACTCGAGGGTTGGAGGGACTGAAGCTTTCTTT
CASSYSRVGGTEAFF
>-|TRBJ2-5|-|TRBV11-2
TGTGCCAGCAGCTCTCCAGATCAAGAGACCCAGTACTTC
CASSSPDQETQYF
>-|TRBJ2-5|-|TRBV7-6
TGTGCCAGCAGCCCACTACAAGAGACCCAGTACTTC
CASSPLQETQYF
>TRBD1|TRBJ1-1|-|TRBV6-5
TGTGCCAGCAGTACCCGGGACAGGGGTAGAACTGAAGCTTTCTTT
CASSTRDRGRTEAFF
>TRBD1|TRBJ1-1|-|TRBV5-1
TGCGCCAGCAGCTTGTCGGGGACAGGGAACACTGAAGCTTTCTTT
CASSLSGTGNTEAFF
>TRBD2|TRBJ2-1|few|TRBV6-2/TRBV6-3
TGTGCCAGCAGTTATAGCGGGCACCATTACACTAACAATGAGCAGTTCTTC
CASSYSGHHYTNNEQFF
>TRBD1|TRBJ1-2|once|TRBV5-4
TGTGCCAGCAGCTGGATCGACAGGGGGCATGCGAAAGGCTACACCTTC
CASSWIDRGHAKGYTF
>TRBD2|TRBJ2-2|-|TRBV28
TGTGCCAGCAGCCTAGCGGGAGCTGCCGGGGAGCTGTTTTTT
CASSLAGAAGELFF
>-|TRBJ2-1|-|TRBV15
TGTGCCTCCTCCCGAGGGAGACCCTTCAATGAGCAGTTCTTC
CASSRGRPFNEQFF
>-|TRBJ1-2|-|TRBV24-1
TGTGCCACCAGTGAATCAGGGTTCGATGGCTACACCTTC
CATSESGFDGYTF
>TRBD1|TRBJ2-1|-|TRBV9
TGTGCCAGCAGCGCAGGGACAGGGGGCTTCGAGCAGTTCTTC
CASSAGTGGFEQFF
>TRBD1|TRBJ1-1|-|TRBV6-6
TGTGCCAGCAGTTTCCGGGACAGCACTGAAGCTTTCTTT
CASSFRDSTEAFF
>-|TRBJ1-2|-|TRBV3-1/TRBV3-2
TGTGCCAGCAGGGCTGCAGGCATCTATGGCTACACCTTC
CASRAAGIYGYTF
>TRBD1|TRBJ2-1|-|TRBV19
TGTGCCAGTAGTATCTCCAGCAGGGGGTATTACAATGAGCAGTTCTTC
CASSISSRGYYNEQFF
>TRBD1|TRBJ2-7|-|TRBV29-1
TGCAGCGTGTCCCGAGGGACAGGGGACTACGAGCAGTACTTC
CSVSRGTGDYEQYF
>TRBD1|TRBJ1-1|-|TRBV7-3
TGTGCCAGCAGCTCCACCGGGACAGGGGGAACTGAAGCTTTCTTT
CASSSTGTGGTEAFF
>TRBD2|TRBJ2-1|-|TRBV12-5
TGTGCTAGTGGTTCGTCGGGGGGGTACAATGAGCAGTTCTTC
CASGSSGGYNEQFF
>-|TRBJ2-3|-|TRBV9
TGTGCCAGCAGCCCACCACTGGATACGCAGTATTTT
CASSPPLDTQYF
>-|TRBJ2-7|-|TRBV3-1/TRBV3-2
TGTGCCAGCAGCCGATCACTAGCTGAGCAGTACTTC
CASSRSLAEQYF